These 29 T cell receptor beta chains came from one sample sequenced in a study of CD4 T cells in relation to SARS-CoV-2 and coronaviruses. Their specific antigens are unknown. Profiling relied on immunoSEQ multiplex PCR, and the TCRdb table lists in-frame clones only, not all of them. The repertoire consists of about 36,000 clones, with roughly 82% occurring once and the leading ten covering 20%. Sequenced sample: memory CD4+ T cells from PBMCs, cultured in vitro. Every receptor here comes from an adult with COVID-19.

A few counts support this clone. In DNA form, the CDR3 reads TGTGCCAGCAGCAAAAGGGCTAGCGGGATCACCTACAATGAGCAGTTCTTC. Residues: CASSKRASGITYNEQFF. The rearrangement uses TRBV21-1 and TRBJ2-1; the tabulated D call, TRBD2, remains unverified against the DNA. TRBV21-1 is a pseudogene locus. The CDR3 spans 17 residues.

The chain couples TRBV10-3 to TRBJ2-1, with D uncertain. CDR3 size: 15 residues. Germline CDR1 ENHRY, CDR2 SYGVKD. V was pared by 0 bases and J by 0 bases, with 6 bases between. CDR3 protein: CAISESDFSYNEQFF. Written as DNA, the CDR3 is TGTGCCATCAGTGAGTCAGACTTCTCCTACAATGAGCAGTTCTTC.

The rearrangement links TRBV6-1 to TRBJ2-7; 11 nucleotides agree with TRBD2. CDR1 is MNHNS, CDR2 SASEGT, per germline. The V segment lost 7 bases and the J segment 4 bases; nucleotides outside the gene matches: 3. The CDR3 totals 13 residues. CDR3 nucleotides: TGTGCCAGCAAGACTAGCGGGATATACGAGCAGTACTTC. Its translation is CASKTSGIYEQYF.

This chain joins TRBV9 and TRBJ2-5; possibly TRBD2 for D (5 bases). Trimming cost V 3 bases and J 0 bases, with 6 bases left between them. This CDR3 comprises 13 residues. Germline V lookup: CDR1 SGDLS, CDR2 YYNGEE. DNA for the CDR3: TGTGCCAGCAGCGAGACTAACCAAGAGACCCAGTACTTC. Amino acids: CASSETNQETQYF.

The rearrangement links TRBV6-1 to TRBJ2-7; TRBD2 matches 9 bases. The V segment lost 2 bases and the J segment 6 bases; nucleotides outside the gene matches: 8. Germline V gives CDR1 MNHNS, CDR2 SASEGT. The CDR3 runs 15 residues. The CDR3: CASSENSGLASEQYF. The CDR3 DNA sequence: TGTGCCAGCAGTGAAAACTCGGGACTAGCTTCCGAGCAGTACTTC.

The chain couples TRBV6-2 or TRBV6-3 to TRBJ2-7, with TRBD2 as a possible D gene (6 bases). CDR1 MNHEY and CDR2 SVGEGT come from the germline V gene. The CDR3 covers 15 residues. Between the trimmed V and J ends, which lost 5 bases and 4 bases, there was a span of 18 bases. In DNA, the CDR3 is TGTGCCAGCAGTCACAAAGGGATCGGACTATACGAGCAGTACTTC. Translating it yields CASSHKGIGLYEQYF.

This chain uses TRBV18 with TRBJ2-7, with a possible D match to TRBD1 (6 bases). V lost 4 bases, J lost 3 bases, and 10 bases lay in between. This CDR3 has 13 amino acids. Per the germline V gene, CDR1 is KGHSH and CDR2 is LQKENI. CDR3 bases: TGTGCCAGCTCACTCGGACAGAACTACGAGCAGTACTTC. This translates into CASSLGQNYEQYF.

The rearrangement links TRBV5-1 to TRBJ2-5, with 9 bases lining up with TRBD1. This CDR3 has 15 residues. Trimming cost V 3 bases and J 5 bases; bases outside gene matches: 8. The germline V gene has CDR1 SGHRS and CDR2 YFSETQ. CDR3 protein: CASSSTGGQGETQYF. Written as DNA, the CDR3 is TGCGCCAGCAGCTCTACAGGGGGCCAAGGGGAGACCCAGTACTTC.

The V call is TRBV19, the J call TRBJ1-1, with D perhaps TRBD1 (5 bases). Germline assignment: CDR1 LNHDA and CDR2 SQIVND (reference sequence). This CDR3 has 14 amino acids. Trimming removed 3 bases at V and 3 bases at J, with 11 bases between. The CDR3 spells CASSIGGMDTEAFF. The CDR3 DNA reads as TGTGCCAGTAGTATCGGGGGTATGGACACTGAAGCTTTCTTT.

This rearrangement joins TRBV27 to TRBJ1-5, with 12 bases lining up with TRBD1. Unmatched junction bases numbered 7, after V lost 2 bases and J lost 2 bases. This CDR3 has 18 amino acids. The germline V gene has CDR1 MNHEY and CDR2 SMNVEV (reference sequence). CDR3 region: CASSLGGQGAYGNQPQHF. The CDR3 DNA sequence: TGTGCCAGCAGTTTAGGGGGACAGGGGGCATATGGCAATCAGCCCCAGCATTTT.

The chain joins TRBV3-1 (or the pseudogene TRBV3-2) to TRBJ2-7, with a weak D call TRBD2 (6 bases). Trimming took 1 base from V and 3 from J, leaving 7 bases between them. There are 13 residues in the CDR3. Looked up from germline, CDR1 is LGHDT and CDR2 is YNNKEL (reference sequence). The CDR3 spells CASSQADYYEQYF. The DNA for the CDR3 is TGTGCCAGCAGCCAAGCGGACTACTACGAGCAGTACTTC.

The CDR3 nucleotides are TGTGCCAGCAGCCGCTGGACTAGCGGGAGTAGGGGTACGCAGTATTTT. Amino acid sequence: CASSRWTSGSRGTQYF. The rearrangement links TRBV3-1 (or the pseudogene TRBV3-2) to TRBJ2-3; the match to TRBD2 covers 13 bases. Germline lookup yields CDR1 LGHDT and CDR2 YNNKEL (reference sequence). The CDR3 runs 16 residues. Germline trimming cut 4 bases from V and 8 bases from J; bases unmatched to any gene: 9.

This chain joins TRBV28 and TRBJ2-1; 7 nucleotides agree with TRBD1. The CDR3 totals 17 residues. V was clipped by 4 bases and J by 8 bases; unmatched bases: 17. Germline V gene sequence: CDR1 MDHEN, CDR2 SYDVKM. In DNA, the CDR3 is TGTGCCAGCAGTTCGAAAACCCCGGGACAGAATCTGCATGAGCAGTTCTTC. Translated, it gives CASSSKTPGQNLHEQFF.

The rearrangement links TRBV7-2 to TRBJ2-5; D not certain. V dropped 1 base and J dropped 2 bases, with 11 bases sitting between them. This CDR3 is 15 amino acids long. The V gene's germline CDR1 is SGHTA and CDR2 FQGNSA. CDR3 coding DNA: TGTGCCAGCAGCTTAGTCTTCGGCCAGCAAGAGACCCAGTACTTC. Protein sequence: CASSLVFGQQETQYF.

The CDR3 spells CASSPTTGFGEAFF. CDR3 DNA: TGTGCCAGCTCACCAACGACAGGGTTCGGTGAAGCTTTCTTT. The rearrangement joins TRBV18 to TRBJ1-1; 7 bases line up with TRBD1. This CDR3 has 14 amino acids. J was trimmed by 7 bases and V by 2 bases; bases with no gene match: 7. CDR1 KGHSH and CDR2 LQKENI come from the germline V gene. The whole variable domain, filled in from reference TRBV18 and TRBJ1-1, reads NAGVMQNPRHLVRRRGQEARLRCSPMKGHSHVYWYRQLPEEGLKFMVYLQKENIIDESGMPKERFSAEFPKEGPSILRIQQVVRGDSAAYFCASSPTTGFGEAFFGQGTRLTVV.

This sequence joins TRBV21-1 and TRBJ2-3; the DNA was not compared with TRBD2, the D call given in the table. TRBV21-1 is assigned pseudogene status. The CDR3 consists of 16 residues. The CDR3: CASSKVKGGGTDTQYF. Here the CDR3 DNA reads TGTGCCAGCAGCAAAGTAAAGGGAGGGGGCACAGATACGCAGTATTTT.

This clone showed up just once. CDR3 amino acids: CASSQLGENTEAFF. For the CDR3, the DNA is TGTGCCAGCAGCCAACTGGGGGAGAACACTGAAGCTTTCTTT. The V gene is TRBV3-1 (or the pseudogene TRBV3-2), the J gene TRBJ1-1, with a possible D match to TRBD1 (5 bases). This CDR3 is built from 14 residues. V was pared by 2 bases and J by 1 base, with 8 bases between. The germline CDR1 and CDR2 sequences are LGHDT and YNNKEL (reference sequence).

CDR3 sequence reads: CASRWSGAARERDSNEQFF. The CDR3 nucleotides are TGTGCCAGCAGATGGTCCGGGGCCGCGCGGGAGAGGGACTCCAATGAGCAGTTCTTC. V is TRBV28 and J is TRBJ2-1, with 7 bases lining up with TRBD2. The CDR3 extends over 19 amino acids. Germline V gene data show CDR1 as MDHEN and CDR2 as SYDVKM. The V gene end was trimmed by 6 bases and the J gene end by 6 bases; junction bases not matched to a gene: 23.

The chain is built from TRBV6-4 and TRBJ2-2; D gene ambiguous. The V end lost 0 bases, the J end lost 4 bases, and 6 bases lay between the germline ends. The CDR3 has 14 residues. Germline V gives CDR1 MRHNA, CDR2 SNTAGT. The CDR3 DNA is TGTGCCAGCAGTGACTCGAGTAGCACCGGGGAGCTGTTTTTT. This translates into CASSDSSSTGELFF.

V usage is TRBV28 and J usage is TRBJ1-5, with D possibly TRBD1 on 5 matching bases. Germline CDR1 MDHEN, CDR2 SYDVKM. The CDR3 totals 15 residues. Trimming shortened V by 5 bases and J by 7 bases, and 18 bases separated the two germline ends. CDR3 sequence (DNA): TGTGCCAGCAGTCCCAGTTTAGGGGAAAGCCAGCCCCAGCATTTT. Translated: CASSPSLGESQPQHF.

This clone was observed a few times. The chain recombines TRBV29-1 with TRBJ2-3; 15 bases align to TRBD2. This CDR3 has 14 residues. J lost 4 bases, V lost 4 bases, and 0 bases had no gene match. CDR1 and CDR2 from the germline V gene are SQVTM and ANQGSEA. CDR3 DNA sequence: TGCAGCGTTGGGACTAGCGGGAGGGCAGATACGCAGTATTTT. The encoded protein is CSVGTSGRADTQYF.

The rearrangement joins TRBV6-6 to TRBJ2-2, with 7 bases identical to TRBD2. With 8 bases clipped from V and 4 bases from J, the junction kept 4 bases outside the gene matches. This CDR3 has 13 amino acids. Germline-derived CDR1 and CDR2 are MNHNY and SVGAGI (reference sequence). CDR3 protein: CASLRGSTGELFF. The CDR3 bases are TGTGCCAGCTTGCGGGGGAGCACCGGGGAGCTGTTTTTT.

V and J are TRBV19 and TRBJ1-5; D is unclear. The V end was cut by 3 bases, the J end by 4 bases, with 7 bases between. CDR1 is LNHDA and CDR2 is SQIVND in the germline V gene (reference sequence). The CDR3 totals 13 residues. In DNA form, the CDR3 reads TGTGCCAGTAGTATCGAGTCGAATCAGCCCCAGCATTTT. This translates into CASSIESNQPQHF. Looking up the rest from reference TRBV19 and TRBJ1-5 gives the full variable domain: DGGITQSPKYLFRKEGQNVTLSCEQNLNHDAMYWYRQDPGQGLRLIYYSQIVNDFQKGDIAEGYSVSREKKESFPLTVTSAQKNPTAFYLCASSIESNQPQHFGDGTRLSIL.

V gene TRBV29-1 combines with J gene TRBJ2-3; 7 bases agree with TRBD2. The CDR3 length is 14 residues. Germline-derived CDR1 and CDR2 are SQVTM and ANQGSEA. J was trimmed by 8 bases and V by 4 bases; bases with no gene match: 12. In nucleotides, the CDR3 is TGCAGCGTTGGGCCTAGCGGTCCCGTTGGTACGCAGTATTTT. Translation: CSVGPSGPVGTQYF.

The V call is TRBV7-8, the J call TRBJ1-1, with a weak D call TRBD1 (6 bases). Germline CDR1 reads SGHVS; CDR2 reads FQNEAQ. This CDR3 is 15 amino acids long. V lost 0 bases and J lost 3, with 11 bases in between. Written as DNA, the CDR3 is TGTGCCAGCAGCTTAGCCACACAGGGTTACACTGAAGCTTTCTTT. Amino acid sequence: CASSLATQGYTEAFF.

The chain links TRBV7-9 to TRBJ2-7, with a tentative D call TRBD2 (6 bases). CDR3 length equals 13 residues. With 8 bases removed from V and 3 bases from J, the gap between germline ends came to 14 bases. Per germline, CDR1 SEHNR and CDR2 FQNEAQ (reference sequence). DNA for the CDR3: TGTGCCAGCGGACGACGGGAGTACTACGAGCAGTACTTC. This encodes CASGRREYYEQYF.

The table lists this clone with a count of one. The chain carries TRBV6-5 and TRBJ2-7; a weak D match, TRBD1 (5 bases). Germline assignment: CDR1 MNHEY and CDR2 SVGAGI. V was clipped by 4 bases and J by 2 bases, with 9 bases between them. The CDR3 length is 13 residues. CDR3 nucleotides: TGTGCCAGCAGTTCCAGGGTAACCTACGAGCAGTACTTC. It encodes CASSSRVTYEQYF.

The chain has TRBV9 and TRBJ2-6; tentative D call: TRBD2 (6 bases). Deletions cut 3 bases from V and 0 bases from J, with 10 bases between. CDR1 is SGDLS and CDR2 is YYNGEE in the germline V gene. This CDR3 is 16 amino acids long. The CDR3 sequence is CASSAVGGSGANVLTF. In nucleotides, the CDR3 is TGTGCCAGCAGCGCGGTGGGAGGCTCTGGGGCCAACGTCCTGACTTTC.

The rearrangement uses TRBV5-1 and TRBJ2-2; 10 bases match TRBD1. From germline, CDR1 is SGHRS and CDR2 YFSETQ. V was pared by 0 bases and J by 0 bases, with 2 bases of the junction left unmatched. The CDR3 runs 17 residues. CDR3 residues: CASSLGQGAANTGELFF. DNA of the CDR3: TGCGCCAGCAGCTTGGGACAGGGGGCCGCGAACACCGGGGAGCTGTTTTTT.